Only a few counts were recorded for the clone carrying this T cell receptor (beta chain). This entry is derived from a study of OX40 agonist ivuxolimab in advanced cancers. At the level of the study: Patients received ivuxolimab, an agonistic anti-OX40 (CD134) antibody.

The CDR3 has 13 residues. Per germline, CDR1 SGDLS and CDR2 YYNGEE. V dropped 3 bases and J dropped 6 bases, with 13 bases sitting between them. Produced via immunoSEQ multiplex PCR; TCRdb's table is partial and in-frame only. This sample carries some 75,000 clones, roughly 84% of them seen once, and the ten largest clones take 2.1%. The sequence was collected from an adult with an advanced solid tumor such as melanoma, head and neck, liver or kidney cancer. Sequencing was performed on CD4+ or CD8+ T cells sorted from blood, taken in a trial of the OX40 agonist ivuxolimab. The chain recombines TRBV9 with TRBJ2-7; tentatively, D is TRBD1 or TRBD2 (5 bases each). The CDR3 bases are TGTGCCAGCAGCGCGCCACTAGGGGTCGAGCAGTACTTC. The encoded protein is CASSAPLGVEQYF.